This T cell receptor (beta chain) was captured by sequencing in a study of T cells in Graves' hyperthyroidism and ophthalmopathy. The germline V and J ends were trimmed by 5 bases and 4 bases, with 21 bases remaining between them. The CDR3 is made up of 17 amino acids. CDR1 and CDR2 (germline): MNHNS, SASEGT. Fresh peripheral blood, 7.5 to 10 ml of it, supplied the PBMCs. Ten or more counts support this clonotype. Researchers amplified the TCR beta CDR3 regions from RNA transcripts. The TCR CDR3 was amplified in a first-round RT-PCR using the HTBI primer set. TCRdb re-called the multiplex PCR reads through MiXCR, storing one row per CDR3 protein. The sample shows 300,000 to 450,000 distinct CDR3 sequences, roughly 15% of them seen only once.

J is TRBJ1-5 and V is TRBV6-1; weak D call: TRBD1 (6 bases). The sequenced sample was blood. This sequence was found in a woman aged 25 to 39 with Graves' ophthalmopathy. Written as DNA, the CDR3 is TGTGCCAGCAGTCAAAAGCCACCGATTCAGGGGAATCAGCCCCAGCATTTT. Translated: CASSQKPPIQGNQPQHF.